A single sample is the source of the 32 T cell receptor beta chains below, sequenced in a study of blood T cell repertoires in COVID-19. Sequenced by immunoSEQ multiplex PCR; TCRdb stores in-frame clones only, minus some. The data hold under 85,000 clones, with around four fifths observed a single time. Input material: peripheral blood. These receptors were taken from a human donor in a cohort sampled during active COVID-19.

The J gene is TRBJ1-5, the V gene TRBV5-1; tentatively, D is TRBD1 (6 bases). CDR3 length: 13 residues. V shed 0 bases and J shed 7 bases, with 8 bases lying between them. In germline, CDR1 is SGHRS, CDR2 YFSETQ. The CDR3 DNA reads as TGCGCCAGCAGCTTGGAGGGGACACAGCCCCAGCATTTT. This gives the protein CASSLEGTQPQHF.

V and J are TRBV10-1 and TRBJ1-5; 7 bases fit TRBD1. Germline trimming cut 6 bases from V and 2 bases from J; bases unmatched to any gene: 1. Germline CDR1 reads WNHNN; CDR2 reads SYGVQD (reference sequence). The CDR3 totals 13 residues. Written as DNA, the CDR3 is TGCGCCAGCAGAGGACAGGGCAATCAGCCCCAGCATTTT. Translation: CASRGQGNQPQHF.

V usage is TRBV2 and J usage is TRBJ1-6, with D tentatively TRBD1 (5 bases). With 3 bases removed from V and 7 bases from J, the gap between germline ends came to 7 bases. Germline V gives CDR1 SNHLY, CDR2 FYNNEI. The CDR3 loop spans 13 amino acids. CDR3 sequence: CASSDGANSPLHF. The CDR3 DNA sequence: TGTGCCAGCAGTGATGGGGCCAATTCACCCCTCCACTTT.

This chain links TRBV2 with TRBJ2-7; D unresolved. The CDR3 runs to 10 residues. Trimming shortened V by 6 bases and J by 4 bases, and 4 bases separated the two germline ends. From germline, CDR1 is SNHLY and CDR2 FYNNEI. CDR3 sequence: CASSVYEQYF. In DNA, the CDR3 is TGTGCCAGCAGCGTATACGAGCAGTACTTC.

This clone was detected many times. The CDR3 DNA is TGTGCCAGCAGCTTATGGCGGGGGGGCGTAAATGAGCAGTTCTTC. This gives the protein CASSLWRGGVNEQFF. The V call is TRBV5-4, the J call TRBJ2-1, with 9 bases that match TRBD2. This CDR3 contains 15 residues. CDR1 is SGHNT, CDR2 YYREEE, per germline (reference sequence). The ends lost 2 bases at V and 7 bases at J; junction bases unmatched: 7.

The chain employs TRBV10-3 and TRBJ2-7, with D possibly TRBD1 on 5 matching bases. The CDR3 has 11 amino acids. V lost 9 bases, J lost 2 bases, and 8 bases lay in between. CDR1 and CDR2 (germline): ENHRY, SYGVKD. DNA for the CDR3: TGTGCCATGGCAGGGACCTACGAGCAGTACTTC. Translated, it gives CAMAGTYEQYF.

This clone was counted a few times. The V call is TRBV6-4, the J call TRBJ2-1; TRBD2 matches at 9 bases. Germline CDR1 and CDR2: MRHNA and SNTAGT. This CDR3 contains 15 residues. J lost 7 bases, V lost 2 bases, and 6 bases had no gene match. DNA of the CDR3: TGTGCCAGCAGTGACGCGGCGGGGGGGTCTAATGAGCAGTTCTTC. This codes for CASSDAAGGSNEQFF.

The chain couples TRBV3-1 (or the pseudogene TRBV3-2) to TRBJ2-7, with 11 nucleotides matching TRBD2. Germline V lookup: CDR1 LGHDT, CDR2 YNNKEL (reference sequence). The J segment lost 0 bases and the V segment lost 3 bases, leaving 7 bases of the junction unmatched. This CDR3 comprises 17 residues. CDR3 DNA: TGTGCCAGCAGCCAGGGGCTAGCGGGGGGCTCCTCCTACGAGCAGTACTTC. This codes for CASSQGLAGGSSYEQYF.

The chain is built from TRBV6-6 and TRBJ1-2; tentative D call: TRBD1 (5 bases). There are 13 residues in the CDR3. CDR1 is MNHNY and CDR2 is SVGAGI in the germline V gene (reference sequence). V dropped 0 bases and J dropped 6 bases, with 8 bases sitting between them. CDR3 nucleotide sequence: TGTGCCAGCAGTTACTCGGAACAGGATGGCTACACCTTC. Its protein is CASSYSEQDGYTF.

The CDR3 sequence: CASSYPGTGLDYGYTF. The CDR3 nucleotides read TGTGCCAGCAGTTACCCCGGGACAGGGTTAGACTATGGCTACACCTTC. This chain joins TRBV6-2 or TRBV6-3 and TRBJ1-2; the match to TRBD1 covers 9 bases. The CDR3 loop spans 16 amino acids. CDR1 is MNHEY and CDR2 is SVGEGT in the germline V gene. Trimming at V came to 2 bases and at J to 3 bases, leaving 7 bases not matched to a gene.

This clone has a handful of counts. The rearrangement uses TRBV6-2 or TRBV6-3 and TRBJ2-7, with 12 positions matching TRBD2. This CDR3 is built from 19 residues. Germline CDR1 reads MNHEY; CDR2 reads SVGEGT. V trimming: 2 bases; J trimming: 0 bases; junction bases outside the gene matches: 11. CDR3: CASSYRASGGAWNSYEQYF. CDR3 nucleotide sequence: TGTGCCAGCAGTTACAGGGCTAGCGGGGGGGCCTGGAACTCCTACGAGCAGTACTTC.

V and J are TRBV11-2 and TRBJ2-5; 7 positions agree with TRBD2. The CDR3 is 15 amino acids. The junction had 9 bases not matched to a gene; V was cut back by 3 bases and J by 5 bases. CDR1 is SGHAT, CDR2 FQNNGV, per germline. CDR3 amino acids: CASSLVGGEVETQYF. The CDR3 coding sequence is TGTGCCAGCAGCTTGGTGGGGGGGGAGGTTGAGACCCAGTACTTC. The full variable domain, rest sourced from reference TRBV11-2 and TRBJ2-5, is EAGVAQSPRYKIIEKRQSVAFWCNPISGHATLYWYQQILGQGPKLLIQFQNNGVVDDSQLPKDRFSAERLKGVDSTLKIQPAKLEDSAVYLCASSLVGGEVETQYFGPGTRLLVL.

Here the CDR3 reads CASSPTGVSYGYTF. CDR3 DNA: TGCGCCAGCAGCCCCACAGGGGTGAGCTATGGCTACACCTTC. This chain uses TRBV10-1 with TRBJ1-2; TRBD1 matches at 7 bases. The CDR3 loop spans 14 amino acids. The trim removed 6 bases at V and 4 bases at J, leaving 8 bases unmatched. CDR1 and CDR2 (germline): WNHNN, SYGVQD (reference sequence).

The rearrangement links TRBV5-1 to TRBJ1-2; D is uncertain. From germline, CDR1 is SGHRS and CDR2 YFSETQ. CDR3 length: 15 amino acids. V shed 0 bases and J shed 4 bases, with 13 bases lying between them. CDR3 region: CASSLGTNPSYGYTF. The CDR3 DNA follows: TGCGCCAGCAGCTTGGGTACAAACCCTAGCTATGGCTACACCTTC.

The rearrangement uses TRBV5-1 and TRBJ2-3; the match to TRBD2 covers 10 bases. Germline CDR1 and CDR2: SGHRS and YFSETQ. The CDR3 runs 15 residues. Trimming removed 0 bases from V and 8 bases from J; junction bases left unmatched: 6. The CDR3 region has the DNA TGCGCCAGCAGCTTGGAGCTAGCGGGGGACGCTACGCAGTATTTT. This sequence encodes CASSLELAGDATQYF.

CDR3 protein: CASSIGGFVNTEAFF. The CDR3 DNA is TGTGCCAGTAGTATAGGGGGCTTCGTGAACACTGAAGCTTTCTTT. The V gene is TRBV19, the J gene TRBJ1-1, with TRBD1 as a possible D gene (5 bases). The CDR3 consists of 15 residues. Trimming took off 1 base at V and 0 bases at J, with 9 bases between the two ends. From germline, CDR1 is LNHDA and CDR2 SQIVND (reference sequence).

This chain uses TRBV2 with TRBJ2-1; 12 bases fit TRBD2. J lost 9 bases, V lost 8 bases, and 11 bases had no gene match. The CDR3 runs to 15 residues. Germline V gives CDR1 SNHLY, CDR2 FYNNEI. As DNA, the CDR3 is TGTGCCAGCTCACCCTCTAGCGGGGGGGCAGGTGAGCAGTTCTTC. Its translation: CASSPSSGGAGEQFF.

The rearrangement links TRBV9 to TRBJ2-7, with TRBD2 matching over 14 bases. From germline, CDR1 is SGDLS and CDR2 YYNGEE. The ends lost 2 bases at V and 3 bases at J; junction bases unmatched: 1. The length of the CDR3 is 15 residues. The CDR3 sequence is CASSVGLAGDYEQYF. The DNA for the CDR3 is TGTGCCAGCAGCGTGGGACTAGCGGGGGACTACGAGCAGTACTTC.

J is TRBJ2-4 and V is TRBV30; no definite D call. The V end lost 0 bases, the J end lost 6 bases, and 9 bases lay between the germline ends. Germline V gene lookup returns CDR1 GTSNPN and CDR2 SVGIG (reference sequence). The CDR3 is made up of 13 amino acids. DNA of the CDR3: TGTGCCTGGAGTGTAGGTAGCCTAAACATTCAGTACTTC. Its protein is CAWSVGSLNIQYF.

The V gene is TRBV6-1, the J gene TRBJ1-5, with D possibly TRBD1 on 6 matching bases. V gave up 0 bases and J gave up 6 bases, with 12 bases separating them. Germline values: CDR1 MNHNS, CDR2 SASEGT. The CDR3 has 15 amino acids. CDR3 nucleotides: TGTGCCAGCAGTGAAGCGAAGGGGGTAGTTCAGCCCCAGCATTTT. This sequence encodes CASSEAKGVVQPQHF.

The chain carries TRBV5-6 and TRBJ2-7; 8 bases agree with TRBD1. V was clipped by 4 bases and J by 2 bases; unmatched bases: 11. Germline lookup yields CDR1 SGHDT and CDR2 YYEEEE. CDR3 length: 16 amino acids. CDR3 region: CASSRLGTGGTYEQYF. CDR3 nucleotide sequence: TGTGCCAGCAGCCGGCTCGGGACAGGAGGGACCTACGAGCAGTACTTC.

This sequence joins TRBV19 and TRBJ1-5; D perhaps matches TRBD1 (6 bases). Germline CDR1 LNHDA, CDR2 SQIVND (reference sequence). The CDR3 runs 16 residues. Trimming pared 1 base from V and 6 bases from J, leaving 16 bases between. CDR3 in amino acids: CASSIVGGAGGQPQHF. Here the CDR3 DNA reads TGTGCCAGTAGTATAGTTGGGGGGGCGGGTGGTCAGCCCCAGCATTTT.

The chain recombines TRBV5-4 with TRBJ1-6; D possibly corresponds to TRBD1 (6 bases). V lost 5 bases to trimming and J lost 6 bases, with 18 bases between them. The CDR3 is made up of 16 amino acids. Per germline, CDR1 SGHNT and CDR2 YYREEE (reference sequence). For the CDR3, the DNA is TGTGCCAGCAGTAAATCTCCAGGGGCGGTTAATTCACCCCTCCACTTT. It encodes CASSKSPGAVNSPLHF.

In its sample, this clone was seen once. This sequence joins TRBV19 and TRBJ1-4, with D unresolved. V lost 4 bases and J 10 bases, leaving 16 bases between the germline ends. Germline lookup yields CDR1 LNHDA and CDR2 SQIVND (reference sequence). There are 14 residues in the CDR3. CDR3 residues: CASSTQALHGKLFF. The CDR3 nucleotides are TGTGCCAGTAGTACCCAGGCTTTGCACGGAAAACTGTTTTTT.

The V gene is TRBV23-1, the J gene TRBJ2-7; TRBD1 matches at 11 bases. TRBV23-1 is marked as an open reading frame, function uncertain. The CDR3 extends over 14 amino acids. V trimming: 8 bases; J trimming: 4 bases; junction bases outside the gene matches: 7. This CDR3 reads CASRRTGGSYEQYF. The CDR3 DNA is TGCGCCAGCCGCAGGACAGGGGGCTCTTACGAGCAGTACTTC.

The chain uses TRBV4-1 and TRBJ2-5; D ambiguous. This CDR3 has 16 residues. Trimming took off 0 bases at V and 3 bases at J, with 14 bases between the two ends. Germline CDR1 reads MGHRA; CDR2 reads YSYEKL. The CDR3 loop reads CASSQDFAPFEETQYF. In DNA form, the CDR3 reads TGCGCCAGCAGCCAAGATTTCGCGCCCTTTGAAGAGACCCAGTACTTC.

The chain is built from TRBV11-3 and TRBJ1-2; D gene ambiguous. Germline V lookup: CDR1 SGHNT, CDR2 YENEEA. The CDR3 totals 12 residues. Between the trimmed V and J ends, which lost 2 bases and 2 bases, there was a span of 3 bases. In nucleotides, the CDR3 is TGTGCCAGCAGCTTACAAAACTATGGCTACACCTTC. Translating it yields CASSLQNYGYTF.

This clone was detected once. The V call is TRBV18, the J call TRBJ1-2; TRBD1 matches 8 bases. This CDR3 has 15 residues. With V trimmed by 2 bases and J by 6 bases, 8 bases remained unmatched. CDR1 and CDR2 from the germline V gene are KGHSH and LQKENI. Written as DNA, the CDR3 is TGTGCCAGCTCACCAATCCTACAGGGGGAGAATGGCTACACCTTC. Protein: CASSPILQGENGYTF. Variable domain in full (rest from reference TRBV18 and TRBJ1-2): NAGVMQNPRHLVRRRGQEARLRCSPMKGHSHVYWYRQLPEEGLKFMVYLQKENIIDESGMPKERFSAEFPKEGPSILRIQQVVRGDSAAYFCASSPILQGENGYTFGSGTRLTVV.

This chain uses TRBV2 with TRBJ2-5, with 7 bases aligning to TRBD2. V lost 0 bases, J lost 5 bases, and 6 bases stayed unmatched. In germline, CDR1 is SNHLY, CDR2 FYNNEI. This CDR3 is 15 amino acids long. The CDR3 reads CASSEALGGGETQYF. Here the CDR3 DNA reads TGTGCCAGCAGTGAAGCGCTGGGGGGAGGGGAGACCCAGTACTTC. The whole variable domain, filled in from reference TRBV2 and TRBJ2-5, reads EPEVTQTPSHQVTQMGQEVILRCVPISNHLYFYWYRQILGQKVEFLVSFYNNEISEKSEIFDDQFSVERPDGSNFTLKIRSTKLEDSAMYFCASSEALGGGETQYFGPGTRLLVL.

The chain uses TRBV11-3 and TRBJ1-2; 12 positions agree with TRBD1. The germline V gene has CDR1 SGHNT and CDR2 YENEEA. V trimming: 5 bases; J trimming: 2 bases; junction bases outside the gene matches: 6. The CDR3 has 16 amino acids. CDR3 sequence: CASSHSGTGGNYGYTF. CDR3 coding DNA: TGTGCCAGCAGCCATTCCGGGACAGGGGGCAACTATGGCTACACCTTC.

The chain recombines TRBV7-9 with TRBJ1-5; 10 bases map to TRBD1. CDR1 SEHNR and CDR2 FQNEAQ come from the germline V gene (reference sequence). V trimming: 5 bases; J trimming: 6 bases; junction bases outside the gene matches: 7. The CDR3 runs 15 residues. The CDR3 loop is CASSARGQGSQPQHF. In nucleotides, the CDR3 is TGTGCCAGCAGCGCTCGGGGACAGGGGAGTCAGCCCCAGCATTTT.

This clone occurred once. For the CDR3, the DNA is TGCGCCAGCAGCTTGGGACAGGGGGCGGAGAATTCACCCCTCCACTTT. It encodes CASSLGQGAENSPLHF. The V call is TRBV5-1, the J call TRBJ1-6, with 10 bases fitting TRBD1. The germline CDR1 and CDR2 sequences are SGHRS and YFSETQ. J was trimmed by 7 bases and V by 0 bases; bases with no gene match: 4. This CDR3 has 16 amino acids.